This is a list of T cell receptor beta chains from one sample in a study of human CD8 memory T cell subsets. Each CDR3 protein gets one entry in TCRdb, which reprocessed the 5' RACE reads and gives no DNA. In total, the table holds several thousand distinct CDR3 sequences. Sequencing was carried out using CD8+ T cells from PBMCs. The receptors stem from a human donor in good health. The CDR3 runs from the conserved cysteine through the conserved F or W. Size is omitted from some rows. Given values are once, few, many or a class for expanded clones.

v_gene: TRBV10-3; j_gene: TRBJ2-5; abundance: -; CDR3aa: CAISDIGPNAETQYF
v_gene: TRBV6-5; j_gene: TRBJ2-1; abundance: medium-sized; CDR3aa: CASSLYTSAPRNEQFF
v_gene: TRBV20-1; j_gene: TRBJ2-1; abundance: medium-sized; CDR3aa: CSAQREGRNEQFF
v_gene: TRBV5-4; j_gene: TRBJ1-1; abundance: -; CDR3aa: CAIRDRPNTEAFF
v_gene: TRBV30; j_gene: TRBJ2-3; abundance: -; CDR3aa: CAWSVGLAGLTDTQYF
v_gene: TRBV11-2; j_gene: TRBJ2-3; abundance: -; CDR3aa: CASSSDGSMGPDTQYF
v_gene: TRBV29-1; j_gene: TRBJ2-7; abundance: medium-sized; CDR3aa: CSVGSGSTYEQYF
v_gene: TRBV10-3; j_gene: TRBJ2-7; abundance: -; CDR3aa: CAISADSSYEQYF
v_gene: TRBV3-1; j_gene: TRBJ2-1; abundance: -; CDR3aa: CASSQGLAEYNEQFF
v_gene: TRBV10-2; j_gene: TRBJ2-1; abundance: medium-sized; CDR3aa: CASSDRGTSGGAEQFF
v_gene: TRBV11-2; j_gene: TRBJ2-7; abundance: -; CDR3aa: CASLGSVGSSYEQYF
v_gene: TRBV3-1; j_gene: TRBJ2-1; abundance: -; CDR3aa: CASSHKRETNEQFF
v_gene: TRBV5-1; j_gene: TRBJ2-7; abundance: medium-sized; CDR3aa: CASSLGSGGEQYF
v_gene: TRBV19; j_gene: TRBJ1-1; abundance: medium-sized; CDR3aa: CASSIDGTGTEAFF